This is a list of T cell receptor beta chains from one sample in a study of CD8 T cells in ankylosing spondylitis. TCRdb independently ran MiXCR on the 5' RACE reads; one entry per CDR3 protein. The sample holds 100,000 to 150,000 distinct CDR3 sequences, roughly a sixth seen once. The source material was blood, either unsorted or a sorted T cell fraction (not recorded which). The receptors here all came from a male donor with ankylosing spondylitis. Both conserved end residues are part of each CDR3. The D gene is left open where the match is weak. The size entry is marked missing in some rows and otherwise reads once, few, many or a size class.

-,-,TRBJ2-2,TRBV6-1,TGTGCCAGCAGAAACCGGAGTCCCACCGGGGAGCTGTTTTTT,CASRNRSPTGELFF
-,-,TRBJ2-1,TRBV7-3,TGTGCCAGCAGCTTAGTGTCGGGGGTGAACAATGAGCAGTTCTTC,CASSLVSGVNNEQFF
-,few,TRBJ2-5,TRBV7-8,TGTGCCAGCAGCTTACGGGGTCCTTCTGGACAGACCCAGTACTTC,CASSLRGPSGQTQYF
-,few,TRBJ2-2,TRBV6-6,TGTGCCCAAAGAGAGAACACCGGGGAGCTGTTTTTT,CAQRENTGELFF
TRBD1,-,TRBJ1-6,TRBV7-2,TGTGCCAGCAGCCGACGGGGACAGTTGTTGGCCCTCCACTTT,CASSRRGQLLALHF
TRBD2,many,TRBJ2-3,TRBV29-1,TGCAGCGCCAAACTAGCGGTCTCGGGTACGCAGTATTTT,CSAKLAVSGTQYF
TRBD2,few,TRBJ2-3,TRBV9,TGTGCCAGCAGCGTGTCGGGACTAGCGACAGATACGCAGTATTTT,CASSVSGLATDTQYF
-,few,TRBJ2-3,TRBV7-9,TGTGCCAGCAGCTGGTCCGATACGCAGTATTTT,CASSWSDTQYF
TRBD2,few,TRBJ2-1,TRBV2,TGTGCCACCCCCGGGACTAGCGGGGTGAGGGATGAGCAGTTCTTC,CATPGTSGVRDEQFF
-,-,TRBJ1-5,TRBV24-1,TGTGCCACCAGGGAGACGTGCGCGCCCCAGCCCCAGCATTTT,CATRETCAPQPQHF
-,-,TRBJ2-5,TRBV30,TGTGCCTGGAGTGTACTCGGGGCTGGTGAGACCCAGTACTTC,CAWSVLGAGETQYF
TRBD2,-,TRBJ2-1,TRBV18,TGTGCCAGCTCAAGCTACGGGACTAGTTCCTACAATGAGCAGTTCTTC,CASSSYGTSSYNEQFF
-,few,TRBJ2-1,TRBV9,TGTGCCAGCAGCCCAGTTAAGAACATATACAATGAGCAGTTCTTC,CASSPVKNIYNEQFF
-,many,TRBJ2-1,TRBV4-2,TGTGCCAGCAGCCCTTCTGTGGTGCGCTCCTACAATGAGCAGTTCTTC,CASSPSVVRSYNEQFF
TRBD2,few,TRBJ2-3,TRBV6-5,TGTGCCAGCAGTTACTCGACTAGCTCGGGGGAGTATTTT,CASSYSTSSGEYF
-,-,TRBJ2-1,TRBV9,TGTGCCAGCAGCGTCCGACAGCTAAGCTCCTACAATGAGCAGTTCTTC,CASSVRQLSSYNEQFF
TRBD1,-,TRBJ1-1,TRBV5-1,TGCGCCAGCAGCCCCCTGACAGGGGCGAGTGAAGCTTTCTTT,CASSPLTGASEAFF
-,-,TRBJ2-7,TRBV28,TGTGCCAGCAGTATACTACTAGGGAACTACGAGCAGTACTTC,CASSILLGNYEQYF
-,few,TRBJ2-1,TRBV9,TGTGCCAGCAGCGTGTTTCCGGGAGACGACAATGAGCAGTTCTTC,CASSVFPGDDNEQFF
TRBD1,many,TRBJ1-2,TRBV7-9,TGTGCCAGCCTTGCCGGGACAGGGGTTTATGGCTACACCTTC,CASLAGTGVYGYTF
TRBD1,few,TRBJ1-2,TRBV6-4,TGTGCCAGCAGTGACTGGCCCCGGACAGGTGGCTCCGCCAACTATGGCTACACCTTC,CASSDWPRTGGSANYGYTF
-,-,TRBJ2-7,TRBV5-1,TGCGCCAGCAGCCTGGATAGGAATATCGCTCCTTCCTACGAGCAGTACTTC,CASSLDRNIAPSYEQYF
-,-,TRBJ2-7,TRBV30,TGTGCCTGGAGGGAAGGGGAGATCTCCTACGAGCAGTACTTC,CAWREGEISYEQYF
-,many,TRBJ2-5,TRBV7-9,TGTGCCAGCAGAGGCTACAAAGAGACCCAGTACTTC,CASRGYKETQYF
TRBD2,many,TRBJ2-1,TRBV29-1,TGCAGCGTTGAAGGCCCCTCGACTAGCGCCGCGTACAATGAGCAGTTCTTC,CSVEGPSTSAAYNEQFF
-,few,TRBJ1-1,TRBV3-1,TGTGCCAGCAGCCAAGTAAAACAGGGATTCACTGAAGCTTTCTTT,CASSQVKQGFTEAFF
-,-,TRBJ2-7,TRBV14,TGTGCCAGCAGCCTCGCTAGGGGCACAGGCCACGAGCAGTACTTC,CASSLARGTGHEQYF
TRBD1,-,TRBJ2-1,TRBV4-1,TGCGCCAGCAGCCAGGGACAGGGAAACAATGAGCAGTTCTTC,CASSQGQGNNEQFF
TRBD1,-,TRBJ2-7,TRBV7-9,TGTGCCAGCAGCTTCAGGGGGATCAACGAGCAGTACTTC,CASSFRGINEQYF
TRBD1,-,TRBJ2-1,TRBV29-1,TGCAGCGTCGAACAGGGGAATGAGCAGTTCTTC,CSVEQGNEQFF
-,-,TRBJ2-1,TRBV12-3/TRBV12-4,TGTGCCAGCAGTTTAGATGGGGGGAACTACAATGAGCAGTTCTTC,CASSLDGGNYNEQFF
-,-,TRBJ2-7,TRBV27,TGTGCCAGCAGTCTAGCCGGGGCACGGGGATGGCAGTACTTC,CASSLAGARGWQYF
-,-,TRBJ2-1,TRBV4-3,TGCGCCAGCACCCCCGGGGGCGGGACGAGCTCCTACAATGAGCAGTTCTTC,CASTPGGGTSSYNEQFF
-,-,TRBJ2-7,TRBV29-1,TGCAGCGTTGGGCAGGGGAGCTCCTACGAGCAGTACTTC,CSVGQGSSYEQYF
TRBD2,-,TRBJ2-7,TRBV6-1,TGTGCCAGCGGCCGGGGACTAGCGGGGGAGCAGTACTTC,CASGRGLAGEQYF
-,-,TRBJ1-4,TRBV6-5,TGTGCCAGCAGTTACTCCCGGCCGAGTAATGAAAAACTGTTTTTT,CASSYSRPSNEKLFF
TRBD2,-,TRBJ2-1,TRBV7-3,TGTGCCAGCAGCGCCTTGCTAGCGGGAGGGCCCAATGAGCAGTTCTTC,CASSALLAGGPNEQFF
-,few,TRBJ2-1,TRBV19,TGTGTGTTGGGGGCGGGATCCTACAATGAGCAGTTCTTC,CVLGAGSYNEQFF
TRBD2,once,TRBJ2-1,TRBV27,TGTGCCAGCAGGGCCGGGGGGAGCTCCTACAATGAGCAGTTCTTC,CASRAGGSSYNEQFF
-,few,TRBJ2-1,TRBV5-1,TGCGCCAGCAGCTTGTATGAAATTTCCTTGGACAATGAGCAGTTCTTC,CASSLYEISLDNEQFF
-,many,TRBJ2-7,TRBV20-1,TGCAGTGCTAGGTTAGGATACGAGCAGTACTTC,CSARLGYEQYF